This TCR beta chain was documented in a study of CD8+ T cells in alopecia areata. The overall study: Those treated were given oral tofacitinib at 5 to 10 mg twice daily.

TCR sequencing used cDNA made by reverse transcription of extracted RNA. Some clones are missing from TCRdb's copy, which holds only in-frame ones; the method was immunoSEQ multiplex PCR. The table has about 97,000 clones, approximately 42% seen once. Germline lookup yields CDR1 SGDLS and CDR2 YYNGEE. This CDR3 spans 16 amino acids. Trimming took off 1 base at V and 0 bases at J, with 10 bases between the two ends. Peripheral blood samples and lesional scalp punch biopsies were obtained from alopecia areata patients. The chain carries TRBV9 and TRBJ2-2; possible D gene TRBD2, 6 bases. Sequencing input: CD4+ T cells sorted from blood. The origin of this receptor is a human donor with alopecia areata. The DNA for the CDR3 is TGTGCCAGCAGCGTAAACCGGAGGGCGAACACCGGGGAGCTGTTTTTT. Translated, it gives CASSVNRRANTGELFF.